A single T cell receptor (beta chain) is shown here with its context. The antigen remains undetermined. These data originate in a study of PD-1 blockade in classical Hodgkin lymphoma. Data came from immunoSEQ multiplex PCR; TCRdb stores just in-frame clones and leaves some out. Here the sample spans just under 30,000 clones, over 75% being singletons. Study-wide results and caveats: Why repertoires differed is undefined; disease activity or prior therapy possibly contributed. TCR diversity rose significantly by C4D1 in CD4+ but not CD8+ cells.

Following autologous stem cell transplantation, relapse occurred in every patient, and exposure to brentuximab vedotin varied. Isolation of CD4+ T cells from thawed PBMCs was performed by magnetic negative selection. The TCR was taken from a human donor with classical Hodgkin lymphoma. Sequenced material: CD4+ T cells from blood, taken at baseline.

CDR3 loop: CASSQGGAYGYTF. CDR3 coding DNA: TGTGCCAGCAGCCAGGGGGGGGCCTATGGCTACACCTTC. The chain links TRBV28 to TRBJ1-2; TRBD1 matches 7 bases. Trimming took 6 bases from V and 4 from J; bases not matched to a gene: 5. This CDR3 has 13 amino acids. Germline V gene data show CDR1 as MDHEN and CDR2 as SYDVKM.